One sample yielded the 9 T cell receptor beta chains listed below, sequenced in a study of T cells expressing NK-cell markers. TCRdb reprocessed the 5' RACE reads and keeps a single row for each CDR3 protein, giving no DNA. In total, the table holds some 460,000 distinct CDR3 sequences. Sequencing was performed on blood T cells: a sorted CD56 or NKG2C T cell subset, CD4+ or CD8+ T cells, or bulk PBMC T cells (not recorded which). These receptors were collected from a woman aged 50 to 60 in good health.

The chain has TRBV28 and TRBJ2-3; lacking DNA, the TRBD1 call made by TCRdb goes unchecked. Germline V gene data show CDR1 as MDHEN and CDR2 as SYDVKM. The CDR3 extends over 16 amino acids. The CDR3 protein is CASSSPGDRGRDTQYF. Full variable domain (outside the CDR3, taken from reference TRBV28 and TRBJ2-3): DVKVTQSSRYLVKRTGEKVFLECVQDMDHENMFWYRQDPGLGLRLIYFSYDVKMKEKGDIPEGYSVSREKKERFSLILESASTNQTSMYLCASSSPGDRGRDTQYFGPGTRLTVL.

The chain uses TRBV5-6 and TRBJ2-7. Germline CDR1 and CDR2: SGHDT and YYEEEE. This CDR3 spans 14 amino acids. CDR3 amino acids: CASNFKRELYEQYF.

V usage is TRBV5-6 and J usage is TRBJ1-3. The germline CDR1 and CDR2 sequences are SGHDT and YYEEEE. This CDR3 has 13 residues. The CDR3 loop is CASSLAIRGTIYF.

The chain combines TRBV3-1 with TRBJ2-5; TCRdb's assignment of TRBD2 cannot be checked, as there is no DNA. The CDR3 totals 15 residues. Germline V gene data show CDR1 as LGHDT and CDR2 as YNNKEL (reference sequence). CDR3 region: CASSQEQAGFKTQYF.

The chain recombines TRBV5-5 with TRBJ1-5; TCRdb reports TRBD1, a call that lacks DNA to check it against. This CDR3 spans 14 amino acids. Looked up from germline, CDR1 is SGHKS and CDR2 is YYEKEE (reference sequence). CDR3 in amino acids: CASSRRGKDQPQHF.

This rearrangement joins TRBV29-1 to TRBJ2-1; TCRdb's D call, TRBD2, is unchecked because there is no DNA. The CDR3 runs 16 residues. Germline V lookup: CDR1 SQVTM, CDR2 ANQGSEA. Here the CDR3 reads CSVEREGLGSYNEQFF.

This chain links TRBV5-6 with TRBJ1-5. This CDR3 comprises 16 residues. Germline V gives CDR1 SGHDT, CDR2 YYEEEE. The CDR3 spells CASSSSRAIRDQPQHF.

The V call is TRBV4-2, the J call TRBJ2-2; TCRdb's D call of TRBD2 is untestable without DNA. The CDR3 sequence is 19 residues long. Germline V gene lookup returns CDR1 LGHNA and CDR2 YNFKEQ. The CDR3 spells CASSQGRGLGGDSAGELFF.

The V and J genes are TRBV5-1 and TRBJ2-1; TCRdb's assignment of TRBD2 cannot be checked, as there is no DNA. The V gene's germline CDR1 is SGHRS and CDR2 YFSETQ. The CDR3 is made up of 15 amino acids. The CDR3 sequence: CASRTGTSASNEQFF.